These 5 T cell receptor beta chains came from one sample sequenced in a study of identical twins. TCRdb reanalysed the 5' RACE reads using MiXCR and keeps one entry per CDR3 protein. The sample has 450,000 to 600,000 distinct CDR3 sequences, around 24% seen once. The sample was also linked to a second study, of yellow fever vaccine responses in identical twins.

The sequencing sample was made of CD4+ T cells sorted from blood. All receptors derive from a woman between 18 and 29 years old in good health.

This clonotype was seen many times. The chain has TRBV29-1 and TRBJ2-1; D is unresolved. V was pared by 3 bases and J by 0 bases, with 12 bases between. Per germline, CDR1 SQVTM and CDR2 ANQGSEA. This CDR3 spans 15 amino acids. For the CDR3, the DNA is TGCAGCGTTGACCTCCCGGATTCCTCCTACAATGAGCAGTTCTTC. Translated: CSVDLPDSSYNEQFF.

This clonotype came up a few times. This chain joins TRBV12-3 or TRBV12-4 and TRBJ2-3, with D perhaps TRBD1 (5 bases). This CDR3 region has 11 residues. Trimming took off 6 bases at V and 6 bases at J, with 7 bases between the two ends. CDR3 region: CASRSGDTQYF. Here the CDR3 DNA reads TGTGCCAGCAGGTCAGGGGATACGCAGTATTTT.

The J gene is TRBJ2-3, the V gene TRBV7-2; 9 nucleotides line up with TRBD2. In germline, CDR1 is SGHTA, CDR2 FQGNSA. The CDR3 totals 16 residues. Losses at the gene ends were 1 base for V and 2 bases for J; bases not matched to a gene: 4. This chain's CDR3 is CASSLEGGLATDTQYF. The CDR3 nucleotides read TGTGCCAGCAGCTTAGAAGGGGGACTAGCCACAGATACGCAGTATTTT.

This clonotype was detected only a few times. V gene TRBV24-1 combines with J gene TRBJ2-3; 14 bases match TRBD2. Germline-derived CDR1 and CDR2 are KGHDR and SFDVKD. With V trimmed by 4 bases and J by 4 bases, 3 bases remained unmatched. The CDR3 length is 16 residues. This CDR3 reads CATSERLAGGPDTQYF. DNA for the CDR3: TGTGCCACCAGTGAGCGACTAGCGGGAGGGCCAGATACGCAGTATTTT.

This clonotype was recorded a few times. The DNA of the CDR3 is TGTGCCAGCAGTCCCGACAGGCAACCGAACACTGAAGCTTTCTTT. As protein: CASSPDRQPNTEAFF. The chain combines TRBV2 with TRBJ1-1; perhaps TRBD1 as D (6 bases). The germline CDR1 and CDR2 sequences are SNHLY and FYNNEI. The CDR3 consists of 15 residues. V dropped 5 bases and J dropped 1 base, with 14 bases sitting between them.